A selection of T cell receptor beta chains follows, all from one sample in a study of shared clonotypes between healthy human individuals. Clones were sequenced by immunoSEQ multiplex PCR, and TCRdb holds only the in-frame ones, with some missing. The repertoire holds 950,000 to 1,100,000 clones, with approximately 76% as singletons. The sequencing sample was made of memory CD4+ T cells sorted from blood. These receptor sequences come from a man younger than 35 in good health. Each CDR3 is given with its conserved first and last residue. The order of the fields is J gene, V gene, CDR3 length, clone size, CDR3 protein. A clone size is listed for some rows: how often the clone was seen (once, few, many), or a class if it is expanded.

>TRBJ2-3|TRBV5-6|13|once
CASSLDEADTQYF
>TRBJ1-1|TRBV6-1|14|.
CASRDRTLNTEAFF
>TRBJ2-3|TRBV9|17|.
CASSPDGTSGGADTQYF
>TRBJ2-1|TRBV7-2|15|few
CASSLVGQAPNEQFF
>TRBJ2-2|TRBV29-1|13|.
CSAKLQGVRELFF
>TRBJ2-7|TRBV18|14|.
CASSLPGDPYEQYF
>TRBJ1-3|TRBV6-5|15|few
CASSWDGPSGNTIYF
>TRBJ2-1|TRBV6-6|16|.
CASSFGTRRRGNEQFF
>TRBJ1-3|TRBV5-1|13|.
CASSPGSGNTIYF
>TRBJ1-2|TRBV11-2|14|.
CASSPQTEGYGYTF